These 30 T cell receptor beta chains were sequenced from one sample in a study of shared T cell receptors in the human thymus. Generated by immunoSEQ multiplex PCR, the TCRdb table keeps only in-frame clones and is missing some. The profile shows approximately 580,000 clones, more than 75% of them singletons. This same sample was also taken into another study, of human thymus T cells.

Sequencing was carried out using thymocytes. The receptors were sampled from a boy in the first two years of life with a congenital heart defect.

The chain joins TRBV2 to TRBJ2-7; 11 bases are shared with TRBD2. V lost 0 bases, J lost 7 bases, and 14 bases stayed unmatched. This CDR3 is built from 18 residues. Germline CDR1 and CDR2: SNHLY and FYNNEI. CDR3: CASSEAGGLAGFHWEQYF. In DNA, the CDR3 is TGTGCCAGCAGTGAAGCCGGTGGACTAGCGGGTTTCCACTGGGAGCAGTACTTC.

The chain carries TRBV10-3 and TRBJ2-5; TRBD1 matches at 8 bases. The CDR3 spans 13 residues. Germline loops: CDR1 ENHRY, CDR2 SYGVKD. The junction had 3 bases not matched to a gene; V was cut back by 8 bases and J by 1 base. CDR3 amino acids: CAIRDRFQETQYF. CDR3 DNA sequence: TGTGCCATCCGGGACAGGTTCCAAGAGACCCAGTACTTC.

V is TRBV5-6 and J is TRBJ1-4; 11 bases are a match to TRBD1. With V trimmed by 3 bases and J by 7 bases, 2 bases remained unmatched. There are 14 residues in the CDR3. Germline lookup yields CDR1 SGHDT and CDR2 YYEEEE. CDR3 residues: CASSWGTGGEKLFF. DNA for the CDR3: TGTGCCAGCAGCTGGGGGACAGGGGGTGAAAAACTGTTTTTT.

The sample holds one count of this clone. The chain carries TRBV28 and TRBJ2-3; 7 positions agree with TRBD1. The CDR3 extends over 15 amino acids. Germline V gives CDR1 MDHEN, CDR2 SYDVKM. After removal of 4 bases from V and 2 bases from J, the junction contained 6 bases not matched to a gene. CDR3 amino acids: CASSSQGTATDTQYF. Written as DNA, the CDR3 is TGTGCCAGCAGTTCCCAAGGGACAGCCACAGATACGCAGTATTTT. Supplemented by reference TRBV28 and TRBJ2-3, the full variable domain reads DVKVTQSSRYLVKRTGEKVFLECVQDMDHENMFWYRQDPGLGLRLIYFSYDVKMKEKGDIPEGYSVSREKKERFSLILESASTNQTSMYLCASSSQGTATDTQYFGPGTRLTVL.

There are a few counts of this clone. This CDR3 reads CASSIPSGGTNEKLFF. In nucleotides, the CDR3 is TGTGCCAGCAGTATACCCTCAGGGGGAACTAATGAAAAACTGTTTTTT. This chain uses TRBV6-6 with TRBJ1-4; TRBD1 aligns across 7 bases. The V segment lost 5 bases and the J segment 1 base; nucleotides outside the gene matches: 7. This CDR3 spans 16 amino acids. Germline assignment: CDR1 MNHNY and CDR2 SVGAGI (reference sequence).

This chain links TRBV5-4 with TRBJ2-7, with 8 bases identical to TRBD2. Per the germline V gene, CDR1 is SGHNT and CDR2 is YYREEE (reference sequence). V dropped 4 bases and J dropped 4; count of bases not matched to a gene: 16. The CDR3 loop spans 17 amino acids. CDR3 sequence (DNA): TGTGCCAGCAGCCCCGCGGAGGGTGCTAGCGGGCTATACGAGCAGTACTTC. It specifies CASSPAEGASGLYEQYF.

The chain links TRBV27 to TRBJ1-2; maybe TRBD1 (6 bases). With 6 bases removed from V and 5 bases from J, the gap between germline ends came to 13 bases. This CDR3 region has 13 residues. Germline V gene lookup returns CDR1 MNHEY and CDR2 SMNVEV (reference sequence). CDR3 amino acids: CASSPTGWYGYTF. The CDR3 DNA follows: TGTGCCAGCAGCCCTACAGGGTGGTATGGCTACACCTTC.

V is TRBV10-3 and J is TRBJ2-7, with 9 bases identical to TRBD1. V shed 7 bases, J shed 2 bases, and the junction held 6 bases outside the gene matches. The germline V gene has CDR1 ENHRY and CDR2 SYGVKD. This CDR3 contains 14 residues. The CDR3 DNA is TGTGCCATCACCACCGGGACAGGGACCTACGAGCAGTACTTC. This codes for CAITTGTGTYEQYF.

The chain employs TRBV6-5 and TRBJ2-7; 13 nucleotides match TRBD2. This CDR3 contains 15 residues. CDR1 is MNHEY, CDR2 SVGAGI, per germline. The V and J ends lost 6 bases and 4 bases, in that order; junction bases with no gene match: 6. The CDR3 region is CASRDRTSGRYEQYF. The CDR3 DNA reads as TGTGCCAGCAGGGACCGGACTAGCGGGAGATACGAGCAGTACTTC.

J is TRBJ2-7 and V is TRBV4-3; 9 nucleotides match TRBD2. The trim removed 1 base at V and 2 bases at J, leaving 3 bases unmatched. This CDR3 region has 15 residues. The germline gives CDR1 LGHNA, CDR2 YSLEER. CDR3 sequence reads: CASSQGREGAYEQYF. As DNA, the CDR3 is TGCGCCAGCAGCCAAGGGCGGGAGGGGGCCTACGAGCAGTACTTC.

The chain uses TRBV27 and TRBJ2-7, with 11 bases matching TRBD2. J lost 1 base, V lost 5 bases, and 4 bases had no gene match. Germline lookup yields CDR1 MNHEY and CDR2 SMNVEV (reference sequence). The CDR3 totals 15 residues. The CDR3 DNA reads TGTGCCAGCAGTATTAGCGGGAGGGAATCCTACGAGCAGTACTTC. Residues: CASSISGRESYEQYF.

The DNA of the CDR3 is TGTGCCAGCAGGACAGTTGAAGCTTTCTTT. This sequence encodes CASRTVEAFF. The chain carries TRBV2 and TRBJ1-1; weak D call: TRBD1 (5 bases). CDR1 is SNHLY, CDR2 FYNNEI, per germline. The V end lost 6 bases, the J end lost 7 bases, and 6 bases lay between the germline ends. The CDR3 totals 10 residues. The variable domain in full, with the rest retrieved from reference TRBV2 and TRBJ1-1, is EPEVTQTPSHQVTQMGQEVILRCVPISNHLYFYWYRQILGQKVEFLVSFYNNEISEKSEIFDDQFSVERPDGSNFTLKIRSTKLEDSAMYFCASRTVEAFFGQGTRLTVV.

In its sample, this clone was seen a few times. The chain joins TRBV5-1 to TRBJ2-7; D is ambiguous. Germline V lookup: CDR1 SGHRS, CDR2 YFSETQ. The V end was cut by 0 bases, the J end by 2 bases, with 15 bases between. The CDR3 has 16 amino acids. CDR3 sequence: CASSLGRVNFTYEQYF. CDR3 coding DNA: TGCGCCAGCAGCTTGGGACGGGTTAACTTCACCTACGAGCAGTACTTC.

The table lists this clone with a few counts. V and J are TRBV4-1 and TRBJ2-3, with 10 bases aligning to TRBD2. CDR3 length: 20 residues. V dropped 4 bases and J dropped 3; count of bases not matched to a gene: 19. Germline assignment: CDR1 MGHRA and CDR2 YSYEKL. CDR3 in amino acids: CASSPVLASGSPPGTDTQYF. DNA for the CDR3: TGCGCCAGCAGCCCTGTCCTGGCTAGCGGGAGCCCGCCGGGGACAGATACGCAGTATTTT.

The chain is built from TRBV18 and TRBJ2-3, with TRBD2 matching over 7 bases. Germline CDR1 reads KGHSH; CDR2 reads LQKENI. This CDR3 contains 15 residues. The ends lost 2 bases at V and 3 bases at J; junction bases unmatched: 5. CDR3 amino acids: CASSPSGGRTDTQYF. The DNA of the CDR3 is TGTGCCAGCTCACCATCCGGGGGGAGAACAGATACGCAGTATTTT.

The J gene is TRBJ2-6, the V gene TRBV27; no clear D gene. Trimming pared 4 bases from V and 4 bases from J, leaving 11 bases between. Germline V gene lookup returns CDR1 MNHEY and CDR2 SMNVEV (reference sequence). CDR3 length: 15 amino acids. CDR3: CASSSPLRGANVLTF. The CDR3 region has the DNA TGTGCCAGCAGTTCCCCACTAAGAGGGGCCAACGTCCTGACTTTC.

This clone was recorded a few times. The chain couples TRBV23-1 to TRBJ2-5, with a possible D match to TRBD2 (6 bases). TRBV23-1 is sorted into the ORF group, with uncertain function. V lost 6 bases to trimming and J lost 10 bases, with 24 bases between them. There are 15 residues in the CDR3. CDR3 region: CASSHPRDLAVDQYF. The CDR3 DNA is TGCGCCAGCAGCCACCCCCGGGACTTGGCCGTGGACCAGTACTTC.

The chain employs TRBV2 and TRBJ1-1; 7 bases align to TRBD1. J gave up 4 bases and V 10 bases, and 9 bases lay outside the gene matches. The CDR3 contains 13 residues. Per germline, CDR1 SNHLY and CDR2 FYNNEI. CDR3 sequence (DNA): TGTGCCACCGAGGGACAGCTTGGCACTGAAGCTTTCTTT. Protein product: CATEGQLGTEAFF.

This clone was detected once. This rearrangement joins TRBV4-3 to TRBJ2-7, with TRBD1 matching over 8 bases. Unmatched junction bases numbered 13, after V lost 3 bases and J lost 3 bases. This CDR3 region has 17 residues. CDR1 is LGHNA, CDR2 YSLEER, per germline. Written as DNA, the CDR3 is TGCGCCAGCAGCCAGGCCTACGGACAGGGCGATCACTACGAGCAGTACTTC. It is translated as CASSQAYGQGDHYEQYF.

This clone was detected only once. The chain couples TRBV5-6 to TRBJ2-3, with a weak D call TRBD2 (5 bases). Germline V CDR1 and CDR2: SGHDT, YYEEEE. With 4 bases removed from V and 9 bases from J, the gap between germline ends came to 21 bases. CDR3 length: 15 amino acids. The CDR3 loop reads CASSLRTGRRDTQYF. In nucleotides, the CDR3 is TGTGCCAGCAGCCTCCGCACGGGGAGAAGAGACACGCAGTATTTT. The complete variable domain, with remaining parts taken from reference TRBV5-6 and TRBJ2-3, reads DAGVTQSPTHLIKTRGQQVTLRCSPKSGHDTVSWYQQALGQGPQFIFQYYEEEERQRGNFPDRFSGHQFPNYSSELNVNALLLGDSALYLCASSLRTGRRDTQYFGPGTRLTVL.

CDR3 loop: CASSYGQAFF. The CDR3 nucleotides are TGTGCCAGCAGTTACGGCCAAGCTTTCTTT. This rearrangement joins TRBV6-6 to TRBJ1-1; D unresolved. CDR1 MNHNY and CDR2 SVGAGI come from the germline V gene (reference sequence). V was shortened by 2 bases and J by 9 bases, with 4 bases between the two germline ends. The CDR3 has 10 amino acids.

The rearrangement joins TRBV10-2 to TRBJ2-5; D is ambiguous. The V gene's germline CDR1 is WSHSY and CDR2 SAAADI. This CDR3 has 15 amino acids. Between the trimmed V and J ends, which lost 2 bases and 1 base, there was a span of 11 bases. The CDR3 spells CASSELAIAQETQYF. DNA for the CDR3: TGCGCCAGCAGTGAGCTTGCGATAGCCCAAGAGACCCAGTACTTC.

V and J are TRBV10-2 and TRBJ2-7, with D perhaps TRBD2 (5 bases). V was pared by 2 bases and J by 5 bases, with 13 bases between. Germline lookup yields CDR1 WSHSY and CDR2 SAAADI. The CDR3 sequence is 14 residues long. The CDR3 sequence is CASSETSSSDEQYF. DNA of the CDR3: TGCGCCAGCAGTGAGACTAGTTCTTCGGACGAGCAGTACTTC.

The CDR3 spells CASRPTGHGETQYF. CDR3 DNA: TGTGCCAGCAGGCCCACAGGGCACGGAGAGACCCAGTACTTC. This chain connects TRBV2 to TRBJ2-5, with a tentative D call TRBD1 (6 bases). This CDR3 has 14 residues. V was shortened by 6 bases and J by 4 bases, with 15 bases between the two germline ends. CDR1 is SNHLY, CDR2 FYNNEI, per germline.

This clone was recorded a few times. V and J are TRBV5-1 and TRBJ2-1; 7 bases align to TRBD1. CDR3 length: 16 residues. Germline V gene sequence: CDR1 SGHRS, CDR2 YFSETQ. Germline trimming cut 3 bases from V and 0 bases from J; bases unmatched to any gene: 6. The CDR3 region is CASSSWDSSSYNEQFF. CDR3 nucleotide sequence: TGCGCCAGCAGCTCCTGGGACAGTAGCTCCTACAATGAGCAGTTCTTC.

V gene TRBV27 combines with J gene TRBJ2-3; D might be TRBD1 (5 bases). CDR1 and CDR2 (germline): MNHEY, SMNVEV (reference sequence). Trimming cost V 7 bases and J 0 bases, with 17 bases left between them. The CDR3 contains 16 residues. The CDR3 DNA follows: TGTGCCAGCACTCAATGGGGCAGCCATAGCACAGATACGCAGTATTTT. Translating it yields CASTQWGSHSTDTQYF.

This clone was seen only a few times. This chain links TRBV15 with TRBJ1-4, with D unresolved. V lost 4 bases to trimming and J lost 7 bases, with 16 bases between them. CDR3 length equals 15 residues. The germline CDR1 and CDR2 sequences are LNHNV and YYDKDF (reference sequence). This CDR3 is CATSMKVLGGEKLFF. In nucleotides, the CDR3 is TGTGCCACCAGCATGAAAGTCCTCGGCGGTGAAAAACTGTTTTTT.

The J gene is TRBJ2-7, the V gene TRBV4-1; a weak D match, TRBD2 (6 bases). CDR1 and CDR2 (germline): MGHRA, YSYEKL. The V and J ends lost 0 bases and 1 base respectively, with 10 bases between them. The CDR3 runs to 15 residues. CDR3 in amino acids: CASSQDAGSSYEQYF. The CDR3 DNA follows: TGCGCCAGCAGCCAAGATGCGGGGTCGTCCTACGAGCAGTACTTC.

This clone was recorded once. This rearrangement joins TRBV14 to TRBJ2-2, with TRBD1 matching over 8 bases. The CDR3 spans 18 residues. CDR1 is SGHDN and CDR2 is FVKESK in the germline V gene. V shed 4 bases and J 1 base; nucleotides not matched to a gene: 11. This CDR3 is CASSRGDQGARNTGELFF. CDR3 nucleotides: TGTGCCAGCAGCCGCGGGGATCAGGGGGCCCGGAACACCGGGGAGCTGTTTTTT.

In its sample, this clone was seen a few times. The rearrangement links TRBV30 to TRBJ2-7; 7 nucleotides match TRBD2. The V segment lost 0 bases and the J segment 1 base; nucleotides outside the gene matches: 6. The V gene's germline CDR1 is GTSNPN and CDR2 SVGIG (reference sequence). The CDR3 loop spans 15 amino acids. CDR3 DNA sequence: TGTGCCTGGAGTGTACCGGCTAGCGGATCCTACGAGCAGTACTTC. It yields the protein CAWSVPASGSYEQYF.